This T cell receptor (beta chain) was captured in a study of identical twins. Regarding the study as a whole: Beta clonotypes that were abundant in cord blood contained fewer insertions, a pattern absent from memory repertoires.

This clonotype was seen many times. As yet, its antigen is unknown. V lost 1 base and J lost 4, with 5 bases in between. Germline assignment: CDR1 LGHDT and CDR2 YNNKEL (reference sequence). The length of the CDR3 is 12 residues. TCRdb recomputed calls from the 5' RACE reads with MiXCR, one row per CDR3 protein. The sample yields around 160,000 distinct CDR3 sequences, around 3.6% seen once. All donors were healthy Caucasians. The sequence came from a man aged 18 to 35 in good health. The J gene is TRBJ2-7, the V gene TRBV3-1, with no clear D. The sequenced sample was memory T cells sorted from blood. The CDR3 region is CASSQGEYEQYF. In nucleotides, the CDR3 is TGTGCCAGCAGCCAAGGCGAGTACGAGCAGTACTTC.